The following is a T cell receptor (beta chain) sequence with its context. Its antigen is currently unknown. The source of the sample is a study of T cell responses to AZD1222 COVID-19 vaccine. This CDR3 region has 14 residues. The germline gives CDR1 ENHRY, CDR2 SYGVKD. V was clipped by 6 bases and J by 10 bases; unmatched bases: 7. Study-wide results and limits: Donors in the cohort were predominantly white British and more often female, and clonal diversity was possibly underestimated. It was only after the peak T cell response that any repertoires were sampled. When two AZD1222 doses had been given, Spike-specific TCR breadth and depth rose. Targeting of unmutated variant regions was reportedly seen in nearly half of spike-specific TCRs.

Sequencing was performed with immunoSEQ multiplex PCR; in TCRdb, only in-frame clones are kept and a portion is missing. The repertoire holds around 92,000 clones, roughly nine tenths seen once, with 7.5% in the top ten. Here the sequenced sample was peripheral blood, taken on day 0 of AZD1222 vaccination. The sequence derives from an adult in good health. The rearrangement joins TRBV10-3 to TRBJ1-6; 9 nucleotides align to TRBD1. The CDR3, as DNA: TGTGCCATCAGCCCGGGACAGGGAGAATCACCCCTCCACTTT. As protein: CAISPGQGESPLHF.